The 29 T cell receptor beta chains below were found in one sample sequenced in a study of T cell responses to AZD1222 COVID-19 vaccine. The assay was immunoSEQ multiplex PCR, and TCRdb's table has in-frame clones only and misses some. This sample has more than 95,000 clones; roughly 84% occur once, and the top ten carry 17%. Sample: peripheral blood, taken 28 days after the second AZD1222 dose. The receptors shown here come from an adult who received the AZD1222 COVID-19 vaccine.

This clone was found a few times. The V call is TRBV11-2, the J call TRBJ1-2; 8 positions match TRBD1. This CDR3 spans 15 amino acids. In germline, CDR1 is SGHAT, CDR2 FQNNGV. With 1 base clipped from V and 4 bases from J, the junction kept 5 bases outside the gene matches. CDR3 region: CASSLGTGPPYGYTF. DNA for the CDR3: TGTGCCAGCAGCTTAGGGACAGGGCCTCCCTATGGCTACACCTTC.

The chain has TRBV2 and TRBJ2-1; unclear D gene. V lost 5 bases, J lost 6 bases, and 11 bases lay in between. CDR1 and CDR2 from the germline V gene are SNHLY and FYNNEI. There are 13 residues in the CDR3. The CDR3 loop reads CASSYMARNEQFF. CDR3 bases: TGTGCCAGCAGTTATATGGCCCGCAATGAGCAGTTCTTC. The full variable domain, with the rest looked up from reference TRBV2 and TRBJ2-1, is EPEVTQTPSHQVTQMGQEVILRCVPISNHLYFYWYRQILGQKVEFLVSFYNNEISEKSEIFDDQFSVERPDGSNFTLKIRSTKLEDSAMYFCASSYMARNEQFFGPGTRLTVL.

The chain carries TRBV2 and TRBJ1-3; weak D call: TRBD1 (5 bases). CDR3 length: 12 residues. Trimming pared 8 bases from V and 4 bases from J, leaving 9 bases between. The V gene's germline CDR1 is SNHLY and CDR2 FYNNEI. CDR3 in amino acids: CASSGLGNTIYF. The CDR3 nucleotides are TGTGCCAGCTCAGGGTTGGGAAACACCATATATTTT.

This clone has a count of ten or more. This chain links TRBV3-1 (or the pseudogene TRBV3-2) with TRBJ2-1, with 11 positions matching TRBD2. Germline values: CDR1 LGHDT, CDR2 YNNKEL (reference sequence). This CDR3 has 16 amino acids. Unmatched junction bases numbered 9, after V lost 7 bases and J lost 4 bases. CDR3: CASTQTSGEGYNEQFF. The CDR3, as DNA: TGTGCCAGCACCCAGACTAGCGGGGAGGGATACAATGAGCAGTTCTTC.

The sample holds one count of this clone. The rearrangement links TRBV7-2 to TRBJ2-3; unclear D gene. CDR3 length equals 13 residues. In germline, CDR1 is SGHTA, CDR2 FQGNSA. Trimming cost V 2 bases and J 2 bases, with 5 bases left between them. The chain's CDR3 is CASSLRDTDTQYF. CDR3 coding DNA: TGTGCCAGCAGCTTACGCGACACAGATACGCAGTATTTT.

This clone appeared once. V usage is TRBV24-1 and J usage is TRBJ2-3, with D hard to call. The CDR3 loop spans 14 amino acids. The V and J ends lost 2 bases and 5 bases respectively, with 10 bases between them. Germline lookup yields CDR1 KGHDR and CDR2 SFDVKD. DNA of the CDR3: TGTGCCACCAGTGATTACTCATCGGGAGATACGCAGTATTTT. It is translated as CATSDYSSGDTQYF.

This chain's CDR3 is CASSYGGRGGRTDTQYF. Written as DNA, the CDR3 is TGTGCCAGCAGTTATGGCGGGCGGGGGGGACGCACAGATACGCAGTATTTT. The gene calls are TRBV6-2 or TRBV6-3 and TRBJ2-3; 9 bases line up with TRBD2. The CDR3 totals 17 residues. Germline loops: CDR1 MNHEY, CDR2 SVGEGT. The V segment lost 3 bases and the J segment 1 base; nucleotides outside the gene matches: 8.

V gene TRBV5-1 combines with J gene TRBJ1-2; TRBD1 aligns across 7 bases. The CDR3 is 14 residues long. V lost 3 bases, J lost 4 bases, and 6 bases stayed unmatched. The germline V gene encodes CDR1 SGHRS and CDR2 YFSETQ. CDR3 sequence reads: CASSYGWDSYGYTF. Here the CDR3 DNA reads TGCGCCAGCAGCTACGGATGGGACAGCTATGGCTACACCTTC.

The chain combines TRBV15 with TRBJ1-6; 7 bases map to TRBD1. The V segment lost 5 bases and the J segment 9 bases; nucleotides outside the gene matches: 13. This CDR3 contains 16 residues. Germline lookup yields CDR1 LNHNV and CDR2 YYDKDF (reference sequence). DNA for the CDR3: TGTGCCACCAGCTTATTCCGCCCCCAGGGGGTTTCACCCCTCCACTTT. Translation: CATSLFRPQGVSPLHF.

This clone was counted only a few times. The CDR3, as DNA: TGCGCCAGCAGCCGAGGACTAGCGGGAGGCCGATTCACAGATACGCAGTATTTT. It codes for CASSRGLAGGRFTDTQYF. The chain has TRBV5-1 and TRBJ2-3, with 14 bases aligning to TRBD2. Looked up from germline, CDR1 is SGHRS and CDR2 is YFSETQ. The CDR3 is made up of 18 amino acids. The ends lost 4 bases at V and 2 bases at J; junction bases unmatched: 9. Full variable domain (missing parts from reference TRBV5-1 and TRBJ2-3): KAGVTQTPRYLIKTRGQQVTLSCSPISGHRSVSWYQQTPGQGLQFLFEYFSETQRNKGNFPGRFSGRQFSNSRSEMNVSTLELGDSALYLCASSRGLAGGRFTDTQYFGPGTRLTVL.

This chain joins TRBV5-4 and TRBJ2-1; 12 nucleotides agree with TRBD2. Germline V gene sequence: CDR1 SGHNT, CDR2 YYREEE (reference sequence). Unmatched junction bases numbered 3, after V lost 4 bases and J lost 4 bases. The CDR3 consists of 15 residues. CDR3 sequence reads: CASSEGLAGYNEQFF. The CDR3 DNA reads TGTGCCAGCAGCGAAGGACTAGCGGGGTACAATGAGCAGTTCTTC. Complete variable domain (other parts from reference TRBV5-4 and TRBJ2-1): ETGVTQSPTHLIKTRGQQVTLRCSSQSGHNTVSWYQQALGQGPQFIFQYYREEENGRGNFPPRFSGLQFPNYSSELNVNALELDDSALYLCASSEGLAGYNEQFFGPGTRLTVL.

The V and J genes are TRBV10-1 and TRBJ1-2; 7 positions agree with TRBD1. The CDR3 totals 14 residues. Trimming removed 2 bases from V and 7 bases from J; junction bases left unmatched: 7. The V gene's germline CDR1 is WNHNN and CDR2 SYGVQD (reference sequence). The CDR3 spells CASSEPTGLIGYTF. The DNA of the CDR3 is TGCGCCAGCAGTGAGCCGACAGGGCTTATTGGCTACACCTTC.

The chain uses TRBV6-5 and TRBJ2-1; possibly TRBD1 or TRBD2 for D (5 bases each). Germline CDR1 and CDR2: MNHEY and SVGAGI. V was clipped by 8 bases and J by 8 bases, with 19 bases between them. CDR3 size: 14 residues. For the CDR3, the DNA is TGTGCCAGCCAAAGGGGAGTGGGCCAACATGAGCAGTTCTTC. This translates into CASQRGVGQHEQFF.

This chain connects TRBV9 to TRBJ2-1; D possibly corresponds to TRBD2 (7 bases). Trimming cost V 0 bases and J 4 bases, with 14 bases left between them. Germline loops: CDR1 SGDLS, CDR2 YYNGEE. CDR3 size: 16 residues. The chain's CDR3 is CASSVAMAGAYNEQFF. The DNA for the CDR3 is TGTGCCAGCAGCGTAGCTATGGCGGGGGCTTACAATGAGCAGTTCTTC.

The chain recombines TRBV27 with TRBJ1-6, with 7 bases matching TRBD1. Germline assignment: CDR1 MNHEY and CDR2 SMNVEV (reference sequence). The length of the CDR3 is 14 residues. V dropped 3 bases and J dropped 6; count of bases not matched to a gene: 2. CDR3 DNA: TGTGCCAGCAGTTTTGGGGACAGTAATTCACCCCTCCACTTT. This translates into CASSFGDSNSPLHF.

The chain uses TRBV6-5 and TRBJ2-5; 8 bases map to TRBD2. CDR1 is MNHEY and CDR2 is SVGAGI in the germline V gene. The CDR3 consists of 16 residues. The V gene end was trimmed by 3 bases and the J gene end by 1 base; junction bases not matched to a gene: 7. The CDR3 DNA is TGTGCCAGCAGTTATAGGCGGGAGGCCTCCCAAGAGACCCAGTACTTC. Amino acids: CASSYRREASQETQYF.

V gene TRBV10-3 combines with J gene TRBJ1-1, with a possible D match to TRBD1 (6 bases). CDR3 length: 14 amino acids. Germline V gene sequence: CDR1 ENHRY, CDR2 SYGVKD. With 7 bases removed from V and 1 base from J, the gap between germline ends came to 13 bases. This chain's CDR3 is CAINPGQPNTEAFF. The CDR3 coding sequence is TGTGCCATCAATCCGGGACAACCGAACACTGAAGCTTTCTTT.

V is TRBV18 and J is TRBJ1-4, with D uncertain. The germline V gene has CDR1 KGHSH and CDR2 LQKENI. CDR3 size: 15 residues. The germline V and J ends were trimmed by 2 bases and 5 bases, with 12 bases remaining between them. The CDR3 DNA sequence: TGTGCCAGCTCACCAATGACGGGATCGAATGAAAAACTGTTTTTT. Translated, it gives CASSPMTGSNEKLFF. Full variable domain (remainder filled in from reference TRBV18 and TRBJ1-4): NAGVMQNPRHLVRRRGQEARLRCSPMKGHSHVYWYRQLPEEGLKFMVYLQKENIIDESGMPKERFSAEFPKEGPSILRIQQVVRGDSAAYFCASSPMTGSNEKLFFGSGTQLSVL.

The chain couples TRBV5-1 to TRBJ2-7; 7 bases agree with TRBD2. Germline V gives CDR1 SGHRS, CDR2 YFSETQ. This CDR3 contains 13 residues. With 0 bases clipped from V and 6 bases from J, the junction kept 3 bases outside the gene matches. CDR3 sequence: CASSLGSGAEQYF. The DNA for the CDR3 is TGCGCCAGCAGCTTGGGAAGCGGGGCCGAGCAGTACTTC.

The chain has TRBV9 and TRBJ1-3, with 7 bases matching TRBD1. V lost 3 bases, J lost 0 bases, and 9 bases stayed unmatched. Germline loops: CDR1 SGDLS, CDR2 YYNGEE. The CDR3 contains 17 residues. The CDR3 reads CASSEQGRANSGNTIYF. CDR3 bases: TGTGCCAGCAGCGAACAGGGGAGAGCCAACTCTGGAAACACCATATATTTT.

This CDR3 is CASSYSRGLISNTQYF. The CDR3 DNA sequence: TGTGCCAGCAGTTACTCGCGGGGGCTTATCTCGAATACGCAGTATTTT. The rearrangement links TRBV6-2 or TRBV6-3 to TRBJ2-3, with D perhaps TRBD2 (7 bases). The length of the CDR3 is 16 residues. Trimming took 0 bases from V and 7 from J, leaving 17 bases between them. The germline gives CDR1 MNHEY, CDR2 SVGEGT.

The chain uses TRBV25-1 and TRBJ2-7; TRBD1 might be the D (6 bases). The length of the CDR3 is 14 residues. Trimming stripped 5 bases from V and 3 bases from J, with 14 bases between. Germline CDR1 MGHDK, CDR2 SYGVNS. Written as DNA, the CDR3 is TGTGCCAGCAGTCTAGGGGGACCGAACTACGAGCAGTACTTC. Its protein is CASSLGGPNYEQYF.

This chain connects TRBV30 to TRBJ1-6; D is undetermined. V lost 4 bases and J lost 10, with 14 bases in between. Germline CDR1 and CDR2: GTSNPN and SVGIG (reference sequence). This CDR3 contains 13 residues. The CDR3 DNA reads as TGTGCCTGGAAGGAAAACTACGGGTCACCCCTCCACTTT. This encodes CAWKENYGSPLHF.

This sequence joins TRBV29-1 and TRBJ2-3, with 11 bases lining up with TRBD2. Per the germline V gene, CDR1 is SQVTM and CDR2 is ANQGSEA. The J segment lost 4 bases and the V segment lost 4 bases, leaving 4 bases of the junction unmatched. This CDR3 contains 14 residues. The CDR3, as DNA: TGCAGCGTTGTTACTAGCGGGAGTCCAGATACGCAGTATTTT. This translates into CSVVTSGSPDTQYF.

V usage is TRBV2 and J usage is TRBJ1-2; no clear D. Trimming took off 5 bases at V and 3 bases at J, with 13 bases between the two ends. Germline V gives CDR1 SNHLY, CDR2 FYNNEI. CDR3 length: 14 residues. CDR3 amino acids: CASSLGRDDYGYTF. CDR3 in DNA: TGTGCCAGCAGTTTAGGGAGGGATGACTATGGCTACACCTTC.

J is TRBJ2-4 and V is TRBV5-1, with unresolved D. This CDR3 is built from 15 residues. The germline CDR1 and CDR2 sequences are SGHRS and YFSETQ. Trimming cost V 4 bases and J 0 bases, with 11 bases left between them. The CDR3 spells CASSDPVLAKNIQYF. DNA for the CDR3: TGCGCCAGCAGCGATCCCGTGCTAGCCAAAAACATTCAGTACTTC.

The gene calls are TRBV6-6 and TRBJ1-5, with 7 bases lining up with TRBD1. The CDR3 totals 13 residues. The germline V gene encodes CDR1 MNHNY and CDR2 SVGAGI (reference sequence). Germline trimming cut 5 bases from V and 4 bases from J; bases unmatched to any gene: 2. The CDR3 bases are TGTGCCAGCAGTAGGACAGGAAATCAGCCCCAGCATTTT. Protein product: CASSRTGNQPQHF.

This clone was detected ten times or more. The rearrangement links TRBV7-6 to TRBJ2-7; D may be TRBD2 (6 bases). V was trimmed by 2 bases and J by 2 bases, leaving 10 bases between them. The germline V gene encodes CDR1 SGHVS and CDR2 FNYEAQ. The CDR3 contains 14 residues. The CDR3 DNA sequence: TGTGCCAGCAGCTTATCCGGGACTCCCTACGAGCAGTACTTC. Residues: CASSLSGTPYEQYF.

Only one count was recorded for this clone. The chain joins TRBV2 to TRBJ1-6; no clear D gene. The CDR3 runs to 18 residues. V was shortened by 3 bases and J by 5 bases, with 20 bases between the two germline ends. Germline V gene sequence: CDR1 SNHLY, CDR2 FYNNEI. The CDR3 region is CASSDSQTPENDNSPLHF. CDR3 nucleotides: TGTGCCAGCAGTGATAGTCAGACCCCAGAAAACGATAATTCACCCCTCCACTTT.